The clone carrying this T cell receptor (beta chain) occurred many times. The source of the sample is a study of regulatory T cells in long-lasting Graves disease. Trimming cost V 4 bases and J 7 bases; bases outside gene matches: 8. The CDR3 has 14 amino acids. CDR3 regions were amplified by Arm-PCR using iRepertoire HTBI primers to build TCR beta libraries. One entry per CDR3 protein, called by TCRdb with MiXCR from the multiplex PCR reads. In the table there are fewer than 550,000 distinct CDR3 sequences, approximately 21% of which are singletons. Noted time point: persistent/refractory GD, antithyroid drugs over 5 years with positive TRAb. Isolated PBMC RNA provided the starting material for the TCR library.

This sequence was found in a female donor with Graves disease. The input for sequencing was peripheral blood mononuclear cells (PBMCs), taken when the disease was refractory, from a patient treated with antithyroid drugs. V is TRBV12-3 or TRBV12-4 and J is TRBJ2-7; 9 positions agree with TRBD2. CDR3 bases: TGTGCCAGCAGTTCAGCGGGAGGTGAATGGGAGCAGTACTTC. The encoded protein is CASSSAGGEWEQYF.